The 29 T cell receptor beta chains below come from one sample, sequenced in a study of blood T cell repertoires in COVID-19. Libraries were prepared by immunoSEQ multiplex PCR; TCRdb keeps only in-frame clonotypes and omits some of them. The sample yields 200,000 to 250,000 clones, around 80% seen once. Sequencing was done on a sample of peripheral blood. These receptors all come from a woman aged 65 to 85 with acute or convalescent COVID-19.

This chain links TRBV30 with TRBJ1-4; 8 bases are a match to TRBD1. Germline CDR1 reads GTSNPN; CDR2 reads SVGIG (reference sequence). V lost 5 bases and J lost 6; bases outside the gene matches: 11. The CDR3 is made up of 15 amino acids. The CDR3 nucleotides are TGTGCCTGGGCAGAAAATACAGGGGGTGATGAAAAACTGTTTTTT. It translates to CAWAENTGGDEKLFF.

The chain has TRBV15 and TRBJ2-3; possible D gene TRBD2, 5 bases. Germline lookup yields CDR1 LNHNV and CDR2 YYDKDF (reference sequence). V lost 3 bases to trimming and J lost 3 bases, with 22 bases between them. The CDR3 covers 18 residues. In DNA, the CDR3 is TGTGCCACCAGCAGGGATCCCCTAGCTCTTAAGGGTACAGATACGCAGTATTTT. This codes for CATSRDPLALKGTDTQYF.

The chain combines TRBV4-1 with TRBJ2-3, with 10 positions matching TRBD1. The CDR3 is 14 residues long. Germline loops: CDR1 MGHRA, CDR2 YSYEKL. The junction had 4 bases not matched to a gene; V was cut back by 4 bases and J by 6 bases. The CDR3 reads CASSRGQGFDTQYF. CDR3 bases: TGCGCCAGCAGCCGGGGACAGGGGTTTGATACGCAGTATTTT.

This clone was seen only a few times. The rearrangement links TRBV4-2 to TRBJ2-7; TRBD2 matches at 9 bases. This CDR3 contains 17 residues. J lost 0 bases, V lost 4 bases, and 10 bases had no gene match. Germline loops: CDR1 LGHNA, CDR2 YNFKEQ. The CDR3 nucleotides read TGTGCCAGCAGCCGTCCGGGACTAGCAACTTACTCCTACGAGCAGTACTTC. As protein: CASSRPGLATYSYEQYF.

The chain employs TRBV28 and TRBJ1-2, with D perhaps matching TRBD1 (6 bases). The V end lost 6 bases, the J end lost 1 base, and 18 bases lay between the germline ends. The CDR3 runs 16 residues. CDR1 and CDR2 from the germline V gene are MDHEN and SYDVKM. The CDR3 DNA is TGTGCCAGCAGGTTTCCTAGGGGGTCACTTAACTATGGCTACACCTTC. Its translation: CASRFPRGSLNYGYTF.

The chain couples TRBV28 to TRBJ1-4; unclear D gene. Germline assignment: CDR1 MDHEN and CDR2 SYDVKM. The V end lost 6 bases, the J end lost 4 bases, and 12 bases lay between the germline ends. The CDR3 has 14 amino acids. The CDR3 bases are TGTGCCAGCAGCACATCCCGGGATAATGAAAAACTGTTTTTT. Translating it yields CASSTSRDNEKLFF.

This sequence joins TRBV3-1 (or the pseudogene TRBV3-2) and TRBJ2-1; 10 bases are a match to TRBD2. The CDR3 loop spans 13 amino acids. With 6 bases clipped from V and 7 bases from J, the junction kept 3 bases outside the gene matches. Germline-derived CDR1 and CDR2 are LGHDT and YNNKEL (reference sequence). The CDR3 DNA follows: TGTGCCAGCAGTCGGACTAGCGGTAATGAGCAGTTCTTC. It yields the protein CASSRTSGNEQFF.

This chain links TRBV3-1 (or the pseudogene TRBV3-2) with TRBJ1-2; D is unclear. Germline lookup yields CDR1 LGHDT and CDR2 YNNKEL (reference sequence). This CDR3 region has 13 residues. V was shortened by 3 bases and J by 1 base, with 6 bases between the two germline ends. In nucleotides, the CDR3 is TGTGCCAGCAGCCAGAGCAATAACTATGGCTACACCTTC. Protein: CASSQSNNYGYTF.

This chain uses TRBV5-1 with TRBJ2-1, with TRBD2 matching over 15 bases. CDR3 length equals 14 residues. V was clipped by 0 bases and J by 16 bases; unmatched bases: 5. Germline loops: CDR1 SGHRS, CDR2 YFSETQ. As DNA, the CDR3 is TGCGCCAGCAGCTTGGGGACTAGCGGGAGGGCCACTTTCTTC. Amino acids: CASSLGTSGRATFF.

In its sample, this clone was seen a few times. The chain couples TRBV10-3 to TRBJ1-1; D call uncertain. The CDR3 runs 14 residues. V lost 3 bases, J lost 0 bases, and 8 bases lay in between. Germline CDR1 and CDR2: ENHRY and SYGVKD. The CDR3 reads CAISERGLNTEAFF. CDR3 DNA sequence: TGTGCCATCAGTGAACGCGGATTGAACACTGAAGCTTTCTTT.

V gene TRBV25-1 combines with J gene TRBJ1-4; the D is unclear. The CDR3 is made up of 17 amino acids. Per the germline V gene, CDR1 is MGHDK and CDR2 is SYGVNS. V lost 2 bases, J lost 3 bases, and 16 bases lay in between. The CDR3: CASSETPPGNSNEKLFF. In DNA form, the CDR3 reads TGTGCCAGCAGTGAAACCCCCCCGGGGAACTCTAATGAAAAACTGTTTTTT.

The table lists this clone with a few counts. The V and J genes are TRBV3-1 (or the pseudogene TRBV3-2) and TRBJ2-7; no definite D call. Germline V gives CDR1 LGHDT, CDR2 YNNKEL (reference sequence). The CDR3 length is 14 residues. V lost 1 base and J lost 2, with 9 bases in between. The CDR3 coding sequence is TGTGCCAGCAGCCAAGGTGAGGTTACCTACGAGCAGTACTTC. This codes for CASSQGEVTYEQYF.

The V and J genes are TRBV2 and TRBJ2-5; 7 bases are a match to TRBD2. Per germline, CDR1 SNHLY and CDR2 FYNNEI. The CDR3 length is 13 residues. J gave up 0 bases and V 10 bases, and 5 bases lay outside the gene matches. The CDR3 DNA reads as TGTGCCACTGGGGGGGGGTACCAAGAGACCCAGTACTTC. It encodes CATGGGYQETQYF.

V gene TRBV3-1 (or the pseudogene TRBV3-2) combines with J gene TRBJ2-5; the D gene is possibly TRBD1 (6 bases). Germline V gene sequence: CDR1 LGHDT, CDR2 YNNKEL (reference sequence). V lost 7 bases and J lost 2, with 11 bases in between. This CDR3 region has 13 residues. CDR3 region: CASKEQGQETQYF. The CDR3 bases are TGTGCCAGCAAAGAACAGGGACAAGAGACCCAGTACTTC.

This chain links TRBV18 with TRBJ2-5; D is undetermined. This CDR3 has 14 amino acids. The V end was cut by 2 bases, the J end by 2 bases, with 9 bases between. Germline-derived CDR1 and CDR2 are KGHSH and LQKENI. This chain's CDR3 is CASSPFREQETQYF. DNA of the CDR3: TGTGCCAGCTCACCATTTCGCGAGCAAGAGACCCAGTACTTC.

The rearrangement links TRBV28 to TRBJ2-1, with D possibly matching TRBD1 (5 bases). V lost 4 bases, J lost 7 bases, and 14 bases lay in between. This CDR3 has 14 residues. Per germline, CDR1 MDHEN and CDR2 SYDVKM. The CDR3 sequence: CASSWGPLGNEQFF. In DNA form, the CDR3 reads TGTGCCAGCAGTTGGGGCCCTTTAGGTAATGAGCAGTTCTTC.

This clone was recorded only once. This chain links TRBV27 with TRBJ2-7; 8 bases are a match to TRBD2. Germline trimming cut 2 bases from V and 3 bases from J; bases unmatched to any gene: 6. Germline V CDR1 and CDR2: MNHEY, SMNVEV (reference sequence). This CDR3 is 15 amino acids long. For the CDR3, the DNA is TGTGCCAGCAGTTTAGGGGCGGGAGGACGCTACGAGCAGTACTTC. Protein sequence: CASSLGAGGRYEQYF.

A word on this clone: The junction differs from germline at one of its ends, possibly a read error. The chain employs TRBV2 and TRBJ2-1, with D tentatively TRBD1 (6 bases). The CDR3 contains 14 residues. Germline V lookup: CDR1 SNHLY, CDR2 FYNNEI. As DNA, the CDR3 is TGTGCCACAGCCGGGACAAACTCCAACAATGAGCAGTTCTTC. This codes for CATAGTNSNNEQFF. Drawing the rest from reference TRBV2 and TRBJ2-1, the complete variable domain is EPEVTQTPSHQVTQMGQEVILRCVPISNHLYFYWYRQILGQKVEFLVSFYNNEISEKSEIFDDQFSVERPDGSNFTLKIRSTKLEDSAMYFCATAGTNSNNEQFFGPGTRLTVL.

Only a few counts were recorded for this clone. This chain joins TRBV5-6 and TRBJ1-1; 8 bases agree with TRBD1. The V segment lost 4 bases and the J segment 4 bases; nucleotides outside the gene matches: 9. Germline lookup yields CDR1 SGHDT and CDR2 YYEEEE. The CDR3 length is 15 residues. In DNA, the CDR3 is TGTGCCAGCAGCGCTTCAGGGGGCGCGGGCACTGAAGCTTTCTTT. Its protein product is CASSASGGAGTEAFF. Variable domain in full (rest from reference TRBV5-6 and TRBJ1-1): DAGVTQSPTHLIKTRGQQVTLRCSPKSGHDTVSWYQQALGQGPQFIFQYYEEEERQRGNFPDRFSGHQFPNYSSELNVNALLLGDSALYLCASSASGGAGTEAFFGQGTRLTVV.

The V call is TRBV27, the J call TRBJ2-2; D is perhaps TRBD1 (6 bases). The CDR3 consists of 15 residues. CDR1 is MNHEY, CDR2 SMNVEV, per germline (reference sequence). Trimming shortened V by 6 bases and J by 4 bases, and 15 bases separated the two germline ends. CDR3 amino acids: CASRRSTGITGELFF. CDR3 DNA sequence: TGTGCCAGCAGGAGGTCGACAGGAATCACCGGGGAGCTGTTTTTT.

This clone was counted between two and nine times. The J gene is TRBJ2-1, the V gene TRBV6-4, with 15 positions matching TRBD2. Germline CDR1 is MRHNA and CDR2 is SNTAGT. The junction had 10 bases not matched to a gene; V was cut back by 6 bases and J by 7 bases. This CDR3 is built from 17 residues. This chain's CDR3 is CASSPQGLAGGVNEQFF. As DNA, the CDR3 is TGTGCCAGCAGCCCCCAGGGACTAGCGGGAGGAGTTAATGAGCAGTTCTTC.

This clone was detected only once. The chain carries TRBV20-1 and TRBJ1-2; D might be TRBD1 (5 bases). Per germline, CDR1 DFQATT and CDR2 SNEGSKA (reference sequence). Trimming shortened V by 2 bases and J by 7 bases, and 5 bases separated the two germline ends. This CDR3 comprises 10 residues. CDR3 in amino acids: CSARQGGYTF. DNA of the CDR3: TGCAGTGCTAGACAGGGTGGCTACACCTTC.

The chain has TRBV10-1 and TRBJ2-5; 8 positions agree with TRBD1. The germline CDR1 and CDR2 sequences are WNHNN and SYGVQD (reference sequence). The CDR3 has 14 amino acids. V dropped 3 bases and J dropped 5; count of bases not matched to a gene: 5. The CDR3 nucleotides read TGCGCCAGCAGTGACGGACAGGGTTTTGAGACCCAGTACTTC. It encodes CASSDGQGFETQYF.

DNA for the CDR3: TGTGCCACCAGTGATACGACAGCAATCTACGAGCAGTACTTC. This codes for CATSDTTAIYEQYF. The chain combines TRBV24-1 with TRBJ2-7; the D gene is possibly TRBD1 (5 bases). This CDR3 comprises 14 residues. Per the germline V gene, CDR1 is KGHDR and CDR2 is SFDVKD. Between the trimmed V and J ends, which lost 3 bases and 3 bases, there was a span of 11 bases.

This rearrangement joins TRBV25-1 to TRBJ1-2, with D possibly being TRBD1 (5 bases). The V end lost 4 bases, the J end lost 8 bases, and 14 bases lay between the germline ends. CDR3 length equals 13 residues. Looked up from germline, CDR1 is MGHDK and CDR2 is SYGVNS. The CDR3 bases are TGTGCCAGCAGTGCCGGGGGGATGGGAGGCTACACCTTC. It translates to CASSAGGMGGYTF.

The chain joins TRBV5-5 to TRBJ1-5; the D is unclear. CDR3 length: 16 amino acids. The V and J ends lost 0 bases and 5 bases respectively, with 15 bases between them. Germline values: CDR1 SGHKS, CDR2 YYEKEE (reference sequence). The CDR3 nucleotides read TGTGCCAGCAGCTTGGTGCCGTGGTCAGAGGATCAGCCCCAGCATTTT. Protein sequence: CASSLVPWSEDQPQHF.

This clone has only one observation. V gene TRBV5-6 combines with J gene TRBJ2-7, with 9 bases lining up with TRBD1. The CDR3 runs to 16 residues. Unmatched junction bases numbered 12, after V lost 3 bases and J lost 5 bases. The V gene's germline CDR1 is SGHDT and CDR2 YYEEEE. CDR3 bases: TGTGCCAGCAGCTACGGTGGGGACAGGGAGGGCCACGAGCAGTACTTC. Protein product: CASSYGGDREGHEQYF. Variable domain in full (rest from reference TRBV5-6 and TRBJ2-7): DAGVTQSPTHLIKTRGQQVTLRCSPKSGHDTVSWYQQALGQGPQFIFQYYEEEERQRGNFPDRFSGHQFPNYSSELNVNALLLGDSALYLCASSYGGDREGHEQYFGPGTRLTVT.

V usage is TRBV4-1 and J usage is TRBJ2-1, with TRBD2 matching 7 bases. Trimming at V came to 4 bases and at J to 0 bases, leaving 3 bases not matched to a gene. The CDR3 spans 15 residues. Germline CDR1 MGHRA, CDR2 YSYEKL. In DNA, the CDR3 is TGCGCCAGCAGCCTAGCGGGCCTCTCCTACAATGAGCAGTTCTTC. Translating gives CASSLAGLSYNEQFF.

In DNA, the CDR3 is TGTGCCAGCAGTGAAAGCCAAACCTGGGAGACCCAGTACTTC. Amino acid sequence: CASSESQTWETQYF. The chain uses TRBV2 and TRBJ2-5; D is undetermined. The CDR3 is made up of 14 amino acids. Looked up from germline, CDR1 is SNHLY and CDR2 is FYNNEI. Trimming took 2 bases from V and 5 from J, leaving 12 bases between them.